The sample holds many counts of the clone carrying this TCR beta chain. These data are taken from a study of prognosis after radiotherapy for stage I lung cancer. Study-level information: Subsequent to radiotherapy, distant metastatic disease emerged in a few patients (median roughly seven months), whereas some 15 exhibited no significant progression.

The germline CDR1 and CDR2 sequences are SGHTA and FQGNSA. Trimming pared 3 bases from V and 8 bases from J, leaving 10 bases between. The length of the CDR3 is 12 residues. The study amplified the TCR beta CDR3 region from genomic DNA. This amplification was carried out by two rounds of multiplex PCR. Individual primers that were specific to each TRBV and TRBJ gene served in first-round PCR. MiXCR was run by TCRdb on the multiplex PCR reads, yielding one entry per CDR3 protein. The data show about 19,000 distinct CDR3 sequences, with 45% to 50% seen just once and roughly 33% held by the top ten. The specimen was PBMCs, collected before or after stereotactic body radiation therapy (not recorded which). This chain links TRBV7-2 with TRBJ1-2, with D possibly matching TRBD1 (5 bases). This TCR came from a donor at least 50 years old with non-small cell lung cancer. CDR3 sequence (DNA): TGTGCCAGCAGCTTGAGGGGAAGCGGCTACACCTTC. This gives the protein CASSLRGSGYTF.